These T cell receptor beta chains were read from a single sample in a study of shared clonotypes between healthy human individuals. The data were produced by immunoSEQ multiplex PCR, yet TCRdb's version contains in-frame clones alone and is incomplete. Of approximately 2.5 million clones in the sample, 90% to 95% are singletons; the top ten hold over 0.12%. Sequences were obtained from naive CD4+ T cells sorted from blood. The receptors here all came from a man younger than 35 in good health. CDR3s include the opening cysteine and the closing phenylalanine or tryptophan. Each record gives: V gene, D gene, J gene, clone size, CDR3 protein, CDR3 DNA. D genes are given only for firm matches. Size is omitted from some rows. Given values are once, few, many or a class for expanded clones.

V: TRBV19
D: TRBD1
J: TRBJ2-7
size: -
CDR3: CASSTTGIGSYEQYF
DNA: TGTGCCAGTAGTACGACAGGGATCGGCTCCTACGAGCAGTACTTC

V: TRBV18
D: -
J: TRBJ2-7
size: -
CDR3: CASSPPGGYEQYF
DNA: TGTGCCAGCTCACCACCGGGGGGCTACGAGCAGTACTTC

V: TRBV5-1
D: -
J: TRBJ1-1
size: -
CDR3: CASSLQGFTEAFF
DNA: TGCGCCAGCAGCTTGCAGGGATTCACTGAAGCTTTCTTT

V: TRBV7-7
D: -
J: TRBJ2-1
size: -
CDR3: CASSLGQGKYNEQFF
DNA: TGTGCTAGCAGCTTAGGTCAGGGGAAGTACAATGAGCAGTTCTTC

V: TRBV7-3
D: -
J: TRBJ1-5
size: few
CDR3: CASSLSGGVGQPQHF
DNA: TGTGCCAGCAGCTTAAGCGGGGGCGTGGGTCAGCCCCAGCATTTT

V: TRBV19
D: -
J: TRBJ2-1
size: -
CDR3: CASSMGQLGEQFF
DNA: TGTGCCAGTAGTATGGGCCAGTTAGGGGAGCAGTTCTTC

V: TRBV15
D: -
J: TRBJ2-2
size: few
CDR3: CATSSEQSGTGELFF
DNA: TGTGCCACCAGCAGTGAACAGAGTGGCACCGGGGAGCTGTTTTTT

V: TRBV1
D: -
J: TRBJ2-7
size: -
CDR3: CTSSQVLRETYEQYF
DNA: TGCACCAGCAGCCAAGTTCTCAGGGAGACCTACGAGCAGTACTTC

V: TRBV7-6
D: -
J: TRBJ2-1
size: -
CDR3: CASSSTTGYNEQFF
DNA: TGTGCCAGCAGCTCAACAACAGGTTACAATGAGCAGTTCTTC

V: TRBV29-1
D: TRBD1
J: TRBJ2-5
size: -
CDR3: CSVVEGAETQYF
DNA: TGCAGCGTTGTAGAGGGGGCGGAGACCCAGTACTTC

V: TRBV15
D: -
J: TRBJ2-2
size: -
CDR3: CATSRDLRQTATGELFF
DNA: TGTGCCACCAGCAGAGACCTCCGACAGACAGCCACCGGGGAGCTGTTTTTT

V: TRBV7-3
D: TRBD1
J: TRBJ2-2
size: -
CDR3: CASSVQGAGTGELFF
DNA: TGTGCCAGCAGCGTCCAGGGGGCGGGCACCGGGGAGCTGTTTTTT

V: TRBV11-2
D: -
J: TRBJ2-7
size: -
CDR3: CASSLGPALYEQYF
DNA: TGTGCCAGCAGCTTAGGTCCAGCTCTCTACGAGCAGTACTTC

V: TRBV10-3
D: -
J: TRBJ1-1
size: few
CDR3: CAISESPPDLNTEAFF
DNA: TGTGCCATCAGTGAGTCTCCCCCCGACTTGAACACTGAAGCTTTCTTT

V: TRBV11-2
D: TRBD2
J: TRBJ2-7
size: -
CDR3: CASGLAGGNSYEQYF
DNA: TGTGCCAGCGGGCTAGCGGGGGGGAACTCCTACGAGCAGTACTTC

V: TRBV5-1
D: -
J: TRBJ2-1
size: once
CDR3: CASSPRDFLDNEQFF
DNA: TGCGCCAGCAGCCCGAGGGACTTTCTGGACAATGAGCAGTTCTTC

V: TRBV10-2
D: -
J: TRBJ1-1
size: few
CDR3: CASSGILNTEAFF
DNA: TGCGCCAGCAGTGGGATTCTGAACACTGAAGCTTTCTTT

V: TRBV6-6
D: -
J: TRBJ1-1
size: -
CDR3: CASSYRVGDTEAFF
DNA: TGTGCCAGCAGTTACAGGGTGGGGGACACTGAAGCTTTCTTT

V: TRBV29-1
D: TRBD2
J: TRBJ2-1
size: once
CDR3: CSVDPAKVAGGGNEQFF
DNA: TGCAGCGTTGACCCCGCGAAAGTAGCGGGGGGCGGCAATGAGCAGTTCTTC

V: TRBV18
D: -
J: TRBJ2-7
size: -
CDR3: CASSPNRDSDPQYF
DNA: TGTGCCAGCTCACCAAACAGGGACTCCGACCCACAGTACTTC

V: TRBV11-2
D: TRBD1
J: TRBJ1-1
size: -
CDR3: CASRVRGGREAFF
DNA: TGTGCCAGCAGAGTCAGGGGGGGACGAGAAGCTTTCTTT

V: TRBV6-6
D: TRBD2
J: TRBJ2-5
size: -
CDR3: CASSLGLAGLGAQYF
DNA: TGTGCCAGCAGTTTAGGACTAGCGGGGCTCGGGGCCCAGTACTTC

V: TRBV4-3
D: TRBD2
J: TRBJ2-2
size: -
CDR3: CASSQLGLAGVTGELFF
DNA: TGCGCCAGCAGCCAGTTAGGACTAGCGGGAGTCACCGGGGAGCTGTTTTTT

V: TRBV28
D: -
J: TRBJ1-2
size: -
CDR3: CASSLDRFYGYTF
DNA: TGTGCCAGCAGTTTAGACAGGTTCTATGGCTACACCTTC